This T cell receptor beta chain appears in the sequencing data of a study of identical twins. TCRdb itself ran the 5' RACE reads through MiXCR, one entry per CDR3 protein. The data show a few hundred thousand distinct CDR3 sequences, with 7% to 9.5% seen just once and approximately 9.3% held by the top ten. V lost 2 bases and J 5 bases, leaving 13 bases between the germline ends. CDR3 size: 14 residues. Germline V CDR1 and CDR2: MNHNS, SASEGT. Study observations and caveats: With abundant cord blood beta clonotypes, insertions were fewer; memory repertoires showed no such pattern. Conclusions rested on cross-sectional statistics rather than following the same donors. Less excess twin sharing appeared in beta out-of-frame sequences.

Points on this clonotype: The antigen remains undetermined. A much larger clone differs by one base, so this may be a read error.

The TCR originated in a woman aged 50 to 60 in good health. Material for sequencing was naive T cells sorted from blood. The rearrangement links TRBV6-1 to TRBJ2-7, with D possibly being TRBD1 (7 bases). This CDR3 is CASSELGGGNEQYF. The CDR3 region has the DNA TGTGCCAGCAGTGAATTAGGGGGCGGGAACGAGCAGTACTTC.